A single sample gave rise to the 23 T cell receptor beta chains below, sequenced in a study of T cells in localized non-small cell lung cancer. Assay: immunoSEQ multiplex PCR; the TCRdb copy retains only in-frame clones and omits some. The sample holds more than 25,000 clones, around nine tenths seen once. The material sequenced was peripheral blood, taken before any cancer treatment. These receptors were obtained from a female donor at least 60 years old with stage III squamous cell lung carcinoma.

J is TRBJ2-7 and V is TRBV9; 8 nucleotides agree with TRBD1. V lost 0 bases, J lost 3 bases, and 5 bases stayed unmatched. CDR1 is SGDLS and CDR2 is YYNGEE in the germline V gene. CDR3 length: 15 amino acids. CDR3 coding DNA: TGTGCCAGCAGCGTAGAGGCAGGGGGCTTCTACGAGCAGTACTTC. This gives the protein CASSVEAGGFYEQYF.

The chain recombines TRBV7-2 with TRBJ2-5; TRBD1 might be the D (6 bases). V shed 5 bases and J shed 5 bases, with 18 bases lying between them. Per germline, CDR1 SGHTA and CDR2 FQGNSA. This CDR3 region has 15 residues. CDR3 DNA sequence: TGTGCCAGCAGCCAAGGGGTAGGGGGTAGGGAGACCCAGTACTTC. Residues: CASSQGVGGRETQYF.

This chain connects TRBV7-2 to TRBJ1-2; D is uncertain. The CDR3 sequence is 15 residues long. CDR1 SGHTA and CDR2 FQGNSA come from the germline V gene. Trimming shortened V by 1 base and J by 4 bases, and 13 bases separated the two germline ends. Written as DNA, the CDR3 is TGTGCCAGCAGCTTAGGTAGCGGCAGAACCTATGGCTACACCTTC. Translation: CASSLGSGRTYGYTF.

The CDR3 DNA sequence: TGTGCCAGCAGCTTAGCCCGCTACGAGCAGTACTTC. Translation gives CASSLARYEQYF. The J gene is TRBJ2-7, the V gene TRBV7-9; no firm D call. In germline, CDR1 is SEHNR, CDR2 FQNEAQ (reference sequence). The germline V and J ends were trimmed by 0 bases and 3 bases, with 3 bases remaining between them. This CDR3 contains 12 residues.

CDR3 sequence reads: CASSYSGGDNSPLHF. The CDR3 DNA sequence: TGTGCCAGCAGTTACTCCGGGGGCGATAATTCACCCCTCCACTTT. The chain is built from TRBV6-5 and TRBJ1-6; maybe TRBD1 (6 bases). Germline CDR1 MNHEY, CDR2 SVGAGI. This CDR3 is built from 15 residues. The V gene lost 0 bases and the J gene lost 5 bases, with 8 bases spanning the gap.

V gene TRBV6-6 combines with J gene TRBJ1-5; perhaps TRBD1 as D (5 bases). The CDR3 is made up of 15 amino acids. The germline CDR1 and CDR2 sequences are MNHNY and SVGAGI (reference sequence). The ends were cut back, 5 bases at V and 2 bases at J, with 13 bases in the middle. The CDR3: CASSRDGLGNQPQHF. The CDR3 DNA sequence: TGTGCCAGCAGTCGGGACGGCCTAGGCAATCAGCCCCAGCATTTT.

The rearrangement joins TRBV5-6 to TRBJ2-1; D uncertain. The germline CDR1 and CDR2 sequences are SGHDT and YYEEEE. The CDR3 is made up of 14 amino acids. V was clipped by 2 bases and J by 4 bases, with 10 bases between them. Written as DNA, the CDR3 is TGTGCCAGCAGCTTCTGGATAGGTTACAATGAGCAGTTCTTC. As protein: CASSFWIGYNEQFF.

The chain joins TRBV6-4 to TRBJ2-1, with D perhaps given as TRBD1 or TRBD2 (5 bases each). Trimming cost V 7 bases and J 4 bases, with 14 bases left between them. CDR1 and CDR2 from the germline V gene are MRHNA and SNTAGT. The CDR3 contains 14 residues. CDR3 coding DNA: TGTGCCAGCAAAGGGGACCCGGAGTACAATGAGCAGTTCTTC. Amino acid sequence: CASKGDPEYNEQFF.

The rearrangement uses TRBV5-1 and TRBJ2-5, with D perhaps TRBD1 (5 bases). From germline, CDR1 is SGHRS and CDR2 YFSETQ. Trimming stripped 5 bases from V and 2 bases from J, with 16 bases between. The CDR3 has 15 amino acids. As DNA, the CDR3 is TGCGCCAGCAGATCGGACGGCAGGGTTCAAGAGACCCAGTACTTC. It specifies CASRSDGRVQETQYF.

This clone was observed a handful of times. CDR3 nucleotide sequence: TGTGCCAGCAGCCCAGGACAGGCGGCCTATGGCTACACCTTC. Translated: CASSPGQAAYGYTF. The genes are TRBV7-2 and TRBJ1-2; 7 nucleotides align to TRBD1. Trimming at V came to 5 bases and at J to 4 bases, leaving 7 bases not matched to a gene. CDR3 length: 14 amino acids. Per the germline V gene, CDR1 is SGHTA and CDR2 is FQGNSA.

CDR3 coding DNA: TGTGCCAGCTCACCGGGACAGCGGACTGAAGCTTTCTTT. Protein: CASSPGQRTEAFF. The V call is TRBV18, the J call TRBJ1-1, with 7 bases lining up with TRBD1. The trim removed 3 bases at V and 5 bases at J, leaving 3 bases unmatched. This CDR3 has 13 residues. The V gene's germline CDR1 is KGHSH and CDR2 LQKENI.

The chain joins TRBV7-3 to TRBJ1-1; D possibly corresponds to TRBD1 (6 bases). Deletions cut 5 bases from V and 5 bases from J, with 12 bases between. CDR1 is SGHTA, CDR2 FQGTGA, per germline. The CDR3 is 13 amino acids. As DNA, the CDR3 is TGTGCCAGCAGCACCCAACAGGGTACTGAAGCTTTCTTT. Protein: CASSTQQGTEAFF.

V is TRBV28 and J is TRBJ2-5; D is undetermined. CDR1 is MDHEN, CDR2 SYDVKM, per germline. CDR3 length: 14 residues. The ends were cut back, 2 bases at V and 2 bases at J, with 9 bases in the middle. The DNA of the CDR3 is TGTGCCAGCAGTTTAGACCCTGAGCAAGAGACCCAGTACTTC. This sequence encodes CASSLDPEQETQYF.

The DNA for the CDR3 is TGTGCCACCAGCAGACAGGGAAGCAATCAGCCCCAGCATTTT. Amino acid sequence: CATSRQGSNQPQHF. The chain uses TRBV15 and TRBJ1-5; TRBD1 is a possible D gene (5 bases). Germline assignment: CDR1 LNHNV and CDR2 YYDKDF (reference sequence). Trimming took off 2 bases at V and 1 base at J, with 6 bases between the two ends. The CDR3 covers 14 residues. Complete variable domain (other parts from reference TRBV15 and TRBJ1-5): DAMVIQNPRYQVTQFGKPVTLSCSQTLNHNVMYWYQQKSSQAPKLLFHYYDKDFNNEADTPDNFQSRRPNTSFCFLDIRSPGLGDTAMYLCATSRQGSNQPQHFGDGTRLSIL.

The CDR3 loop is CASSPTEGDFSLNEQFF. Here the CDR3 DNA reads TGTGCCAGCAGCCCGACTGAGGGGGACTTTTCCCTCAATGAGCAGTTCTTC. The rearrangement joins TRBV11-2 to TRBJ2-1; D is possibly TRBD1 or TRBD2 (6 bases each). CDR1 is SGHAT and CDR2 is FQNNGV in the germline V gene. V dropped 5 bases and J dropped 6 bases, with 23 bases sitting between them. The CDR3 extends over 17 amino acids.

CDR3 sequence: CASSPRAPQETQYF. CDR3 nucleotides: TGCGCCAGCAGCCCCCGGGCCCCACAAGAGACCCAGTACTTC. The rearrangement links TRBV4-1 to TRBJ2-5, with D unclear. The CDR3 totals 14 residues. The germline gives CDR1 MGHRA, CDR2 YSYEKL. V lost 4 bases and J lost 2, with 11 bases in between.

In its sample, this clone was seen once. The chain joins TRBV7-9 to TRBJ2-4; D possibly matches TRBD1 or TRBD2 (5 bases each). This CDR3 is 17 amino acids long. Per germline, CDR1 SEHNR and CDR2 FQNEAQ (reference sequence). V lost 3 bases to trimming and J lost 6 bases, with 21 bases between them. This chain's CDR3 is CASSLGVGGRGPNIQYF. CDR3 sequence (DNA): TGTGCCAGCAGCTTGGGGGTTGGGGGAAGAGGACCAAACATTCAGTACTTC. Based on the CDR3 plus reference TRBV7-9 and TRBJ2-4, the full variable domain is DTGVSQNPRHKITKRGQNVTFRCDPISEHNRLYWYRQTLGQGPEFLTYFQNEAQLEKSRLLSDRFSAERPKGSFSTLEIQRTEQGDSAMYLCASSLGVGGRGPNIQYFGAGTRLSVL.

The count of this clone is one. The genes are TRBV18 and TRBJ1-1; no clear D gene. The CDR3 covers 15 residues. The V gene lost 3 bases and the J gene lost 1 base, with 12 bases spanning the gap. Germline V lookup: CDR1 KGHSH, CDR2 LQKENI. The CDR3 nucleotides are TGTGCCAGCTCACCGCAGCGAGGGAGGAACACTGAAGCTTTCTTT. The encoded protein is CASSPQRGRNTEAFF. The full variable domain, completed using reference TRBV18 and TRBJ1-1, is NAGVMQNPRHLVRRRGQEARLRCSPMKGHSHVYWYRQLPEEGLKFMVYLQKENIIDESGMPKERFSAEFPKEGPSILRIQQVVRGDSAAYFCASSPQRGRNTEAFFGQGTRLTVV.

The chain carries TRBV2 and TRBJ1-1; D ambiguous. Per germline, CDR1 SNHLY and CDR2 FYNNEI. CDR3 length: 13 residues. Between the trimmed V and J ends, which lost 6 bases and 4 bases, there was a span of 12 bases. CDR3 nucleotide sequence: TGTGCCAGCAGCGACGGCTCGGGCACTGAAGCTTTCTTT. It translates to CASSDGSGTEAFF.

V usage is TRBV19 and J usage is TRBJ2-5; 7 nucleotides align to TRBD2. The V segment lost 5 bases and the J segment 2 bases; nucleotides outside the gene matches: 5. Germline assignment: CDR1 LNHDA and CDR2 SQIVND (reference sequence). This CDR3 comprises 14 residues. CDR3 in amino acids: CASSGRDYQETQYF. The CDR3 DNA reads as TGTGCCAGTAGTGGTCGGGACTATCAAGAGACCCAGTACTTC.

The V and J genes are TRBV2 and TRBJ1-3; D not resolved. V shed 6 bases and J shed 0 bases, with 12 bases lying between them. The CDR3 has 15 amino acids. Germline values: CDR1 SNHLY, CDR2 FYNNEI. This CDR3 is CASSNLQSSGNTIYF. CDR3 bases: TGTGCCAGCAGCAACTTACAGAGCTCTGGAAACACCATATATTTT.

The V call is TRBV5-1, the J call TRBJ1-6, with D tentatively TRBD1 (5 bases). V was clipped by 4 bases and J by 15 bases, with 23 bases between them. Germline V gene data show CDR1 as SGHRS and CDR2 as YFSETQ. The length of the CDR3 is 15 residues. The DNA of the CDR3 is TGCGCCAGCAGCCTATCCGGGACTTCTTCTGGAGGCCTCCACTTT. Translation gives CASSLSGTSSGGLHF.

The gene calls are TRBV9 and TRBJ2-2; 13 bases align to TRBD2. Germline values: CDR1 SGDLS, CDR2 YYNGEE. Trimming removed 4 bases from V and 7 bases from J; junction bases left unmatched: 10. The CDR3 is 17 amino acids. The chain's CDR3 is CASSLQGLAGIGGELFF. CDR3 nucleotide sequence: TGTGCCAGCAGCCTGCAGGGACTAGCGGGGATTGGCGGGGAGCTGTTTTTT.